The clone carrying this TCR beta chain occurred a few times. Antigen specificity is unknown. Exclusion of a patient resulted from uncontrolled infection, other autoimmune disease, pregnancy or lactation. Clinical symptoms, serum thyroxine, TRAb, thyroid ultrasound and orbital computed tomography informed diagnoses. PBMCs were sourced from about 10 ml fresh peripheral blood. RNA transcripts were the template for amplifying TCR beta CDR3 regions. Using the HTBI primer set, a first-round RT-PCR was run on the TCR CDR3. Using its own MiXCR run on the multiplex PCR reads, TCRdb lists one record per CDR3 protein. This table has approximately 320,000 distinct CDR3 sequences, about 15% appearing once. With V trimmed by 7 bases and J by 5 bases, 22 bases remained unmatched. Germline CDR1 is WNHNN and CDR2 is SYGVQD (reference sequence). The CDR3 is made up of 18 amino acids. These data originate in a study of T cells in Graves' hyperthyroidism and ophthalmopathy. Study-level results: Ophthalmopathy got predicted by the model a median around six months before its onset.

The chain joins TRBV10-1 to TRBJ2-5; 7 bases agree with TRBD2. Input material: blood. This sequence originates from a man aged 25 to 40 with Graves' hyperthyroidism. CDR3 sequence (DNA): TGCGCCAGCACCCCTGTTAACGGGAGGCTCAAGGTAGTGGAGACCCAGTACTTC. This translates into CASTPVNGRLKVVETQYF.